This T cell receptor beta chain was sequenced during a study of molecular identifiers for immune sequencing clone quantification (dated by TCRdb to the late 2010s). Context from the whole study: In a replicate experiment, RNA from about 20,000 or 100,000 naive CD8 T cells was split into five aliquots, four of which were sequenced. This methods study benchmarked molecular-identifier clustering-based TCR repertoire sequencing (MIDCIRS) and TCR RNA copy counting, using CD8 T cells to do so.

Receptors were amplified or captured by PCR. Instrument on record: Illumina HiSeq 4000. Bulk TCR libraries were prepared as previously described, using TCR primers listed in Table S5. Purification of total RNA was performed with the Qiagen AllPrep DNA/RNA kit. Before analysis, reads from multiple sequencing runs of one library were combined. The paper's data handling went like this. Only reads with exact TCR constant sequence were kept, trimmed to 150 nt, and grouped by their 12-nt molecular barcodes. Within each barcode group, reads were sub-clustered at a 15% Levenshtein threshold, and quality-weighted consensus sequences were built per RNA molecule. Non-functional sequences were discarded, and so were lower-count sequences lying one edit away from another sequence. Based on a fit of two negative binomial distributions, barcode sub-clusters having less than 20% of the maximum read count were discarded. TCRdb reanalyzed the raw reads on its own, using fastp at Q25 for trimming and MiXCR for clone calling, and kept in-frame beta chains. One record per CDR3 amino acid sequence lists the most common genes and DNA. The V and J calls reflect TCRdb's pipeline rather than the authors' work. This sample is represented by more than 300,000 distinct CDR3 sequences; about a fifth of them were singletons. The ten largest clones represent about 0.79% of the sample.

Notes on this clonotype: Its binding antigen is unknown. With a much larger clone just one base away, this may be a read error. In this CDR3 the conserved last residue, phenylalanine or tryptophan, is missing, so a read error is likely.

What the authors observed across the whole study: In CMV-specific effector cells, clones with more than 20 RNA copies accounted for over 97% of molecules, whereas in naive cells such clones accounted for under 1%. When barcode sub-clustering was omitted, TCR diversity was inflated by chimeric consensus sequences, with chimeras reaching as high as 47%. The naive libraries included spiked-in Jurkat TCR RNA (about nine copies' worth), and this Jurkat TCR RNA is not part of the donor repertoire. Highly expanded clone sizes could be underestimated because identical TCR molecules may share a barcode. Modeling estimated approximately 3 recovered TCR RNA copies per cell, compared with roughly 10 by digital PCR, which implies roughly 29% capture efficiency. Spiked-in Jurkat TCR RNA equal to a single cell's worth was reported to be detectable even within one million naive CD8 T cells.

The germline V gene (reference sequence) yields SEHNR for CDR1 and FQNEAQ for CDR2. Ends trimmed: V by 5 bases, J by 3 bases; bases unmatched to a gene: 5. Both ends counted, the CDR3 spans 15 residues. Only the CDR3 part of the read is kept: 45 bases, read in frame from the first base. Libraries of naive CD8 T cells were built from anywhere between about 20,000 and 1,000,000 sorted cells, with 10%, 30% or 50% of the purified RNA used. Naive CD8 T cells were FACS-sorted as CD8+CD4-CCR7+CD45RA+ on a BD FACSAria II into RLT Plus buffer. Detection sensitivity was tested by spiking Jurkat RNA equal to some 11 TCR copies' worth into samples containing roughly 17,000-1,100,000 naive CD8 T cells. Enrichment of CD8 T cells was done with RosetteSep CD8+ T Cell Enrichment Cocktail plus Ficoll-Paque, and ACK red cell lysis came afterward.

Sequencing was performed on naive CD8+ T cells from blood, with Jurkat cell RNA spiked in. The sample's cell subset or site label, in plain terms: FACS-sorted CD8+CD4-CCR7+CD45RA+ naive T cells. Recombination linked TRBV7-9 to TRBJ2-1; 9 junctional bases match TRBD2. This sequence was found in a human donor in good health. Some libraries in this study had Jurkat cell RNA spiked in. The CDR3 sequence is CASSLTSGVYNEQFL. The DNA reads TGTGCCAGCAGCCTGACTAGCGGTGTCTACAATGAGCAGTTCCTC.